These 8 T cell receptor beta chains came from one sample sequenced in a study of blood T cell repertoires in COVID-19. The method was immunoSEQ multiplex PCR; TCRdb's version includes in-frame clones alone and lacks a portion of them. The sample lists 150,000 or so clones, about 89% seen once, with around 6.3% in the top ten. What was sequenced was peripheral blood. These receptors were collected from an elderly man with acute or convalescent COVID-19.

V usage is TRBV3-1 (or the pseudogene TRBV3-2) and J usage is TRBJ1-3, with D unclear. CDR1 and CDR2 (germline): LGHDT, YNNKEL (reference sequence). The V and J ends lost 2 bases and 3 bases respectively, with 14 bases between them. The CDR3 has 16 amino acids. The CDR3 nucleotides read TGTGCCAGCAGCCAACGGCTCCAGAGCGATGGAAACACCATATATTTT. It yields the protein CASSQRLQSDGNTIYF.

The J gene is TRBJ2-7, the V gene TRBV5-6, with D perhaps TRBD1 (7 bases). The CDR3 sequence is 14 residues long. CDR1 is SGHDT and CDR2 is YYEEEE in the germline V gene. The germline V and J ends were trimmed by 4 bases and 4 bases, with 15 bases remaining between them. In DNA, the CDR3 is TGTGCCAGCAGCCCCGCGGGACAGCATTACGAGCAGTACTTC. Protein sequence: CASSPAGQHYEQYF. The entire variable domain, with the rest obtained from reference TRBV5-6 and TRBJ2-7, is as follows: DAGVTQSPTHLIKTRGQQVTLRCSPKSGHDTVSWYQQALGQGPQFIFQYYEEEERQRGNFPDRFSGHQFPNYSSELNVNALLLGDSALYLCASSPAGQHYEQYFGPGTRLTVT.

This clone was counted a single time. The rearrangement joins TRBV27 to TRBJ1-4; D may be TRBD1 (6 bases). The CDR3 is made up of 15 amino acids. V was clipped by 1 base and J by 7 bases, with 13 bases between them. Germline assignment: CDR1 MNHEY and CDR2 SMNVEV (reference sequence). The CDR3 region has the DNA TGTGCCAGCAGTTTATTCAGTCAGGGGTTTGAAAAACTGTTTTTT. Residues: CASSLFSQGFEKLFF.

The rearrangement joins TRBV11-2 to TRBJ2-2; no clear D gene. Between the trimmed V and J ends, which lost 4 bases and 5 bases, there was a span of 11 bases. Looked up from germline, CDR1 is SGHAT and CDR2 is FQNNGV. CDR3 size: 14 residues. CDR3 sequence: CASSSESRTGELFF. CDR3 DNA sequence: TGTGCCAGCAGCTCCGAATCACGGACCGGGGAGCTGTTTTTT.

The chain recombines TRBV5-1 with TRBJ1-1, with a tentative D call TRBD1 (6 bases). V gave up 1 base and J gave up 3 bases, with 10 bases separating them. Germline-derived CDR1 and CDR2 are SGHRS and YFSETQ. The CDR3 is 14 residues long. The CDR3 is CASSLLGADTEAFF. CDR3 nucleotide sequence: TGCGCCAGCAGCTTGTTGGGGGCGGACACTGAAGCTTTCTTT.

CDR3 nucleotides: TGTGCCAGCAGTTTCCCCCTCAGATCGACAGTGAACACTGAAGCTTTCTTT. It translates to CASSFPLRSTVNTEAFF. The chain joins TRBV28 to TRBJ1-1, with a possible D match to TRBD1 (5 bases). V lost 3 bases, J lost 0 bases, and 17 bases lay in between. CDR3 length: 17 residues. Germline V gene lookup returns CDR1 MDHEN and CDR2 SYDVKM.

CDR3 sequence reads: CASSSPRSRQPQHF. The CDR3 DNA sequence: TGTGCCAGCTCATCTCCCCGAAGCCGCCAGCCCCAGCATTTT. The chain employs TRBV18 and TRBJ1-5; D remains unclear. Germline CDR1 is KGHSH and CDR2 is LQKENI. The CDR3 loop spans 14 amino acids. Trimming took off 5 bases at V and 7 bases at J, with 15 bases between the two ends.

The chain links TRBV2 to TRBJ2-7, with 8 nucleotides matching TRBD1. The CDR3 totals 13 residues. The V gene end was trimmed by 6 bases and the J gene end by 4 bases; junction bases not matched to a gene: 5. CDR1 and CDR2 (germline): SNHLY, FYNNEI. CDR3 nucleotides: TGTGCCAGCAGACGGACAGGGCTGTACGAGCAGTACTTC. Translating it yields CASRRTGLYEQYF.